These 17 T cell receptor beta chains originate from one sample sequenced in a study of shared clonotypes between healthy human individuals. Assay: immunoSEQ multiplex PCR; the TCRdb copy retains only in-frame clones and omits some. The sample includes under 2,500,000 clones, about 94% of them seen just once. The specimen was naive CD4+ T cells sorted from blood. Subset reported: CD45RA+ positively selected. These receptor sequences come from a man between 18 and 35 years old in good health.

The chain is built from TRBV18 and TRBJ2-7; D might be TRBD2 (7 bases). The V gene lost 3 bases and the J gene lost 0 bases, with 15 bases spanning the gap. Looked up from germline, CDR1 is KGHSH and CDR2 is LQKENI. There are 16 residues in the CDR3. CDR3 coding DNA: TGTGCCAGCTCACCGTTGGGGGGGGCTTCCTCCTACGAGCAGTACTTC. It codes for CASSPLGGASSYEQYF.

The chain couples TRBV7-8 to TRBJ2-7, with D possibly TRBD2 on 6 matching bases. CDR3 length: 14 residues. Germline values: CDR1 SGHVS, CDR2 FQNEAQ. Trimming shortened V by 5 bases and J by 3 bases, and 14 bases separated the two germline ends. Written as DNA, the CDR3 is TGTGCCAGCAGCCCCCGGGACTCTGTCTACGAGCAGTACTTC. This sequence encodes CASSPRDSVYEQYF.

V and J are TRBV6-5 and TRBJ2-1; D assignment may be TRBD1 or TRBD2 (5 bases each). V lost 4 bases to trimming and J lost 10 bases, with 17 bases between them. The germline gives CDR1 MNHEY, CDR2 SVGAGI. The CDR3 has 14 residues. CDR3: CASSLGTVRREQFF. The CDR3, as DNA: TGTGCCAGCAGTTTGGGGACGGTGAGGAGGGAGCAGTTCTTC.

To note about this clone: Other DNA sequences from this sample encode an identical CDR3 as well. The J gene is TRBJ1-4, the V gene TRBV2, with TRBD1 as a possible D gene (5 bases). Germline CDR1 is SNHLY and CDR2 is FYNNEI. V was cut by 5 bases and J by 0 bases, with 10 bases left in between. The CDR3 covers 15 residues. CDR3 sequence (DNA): TGTGCCAGCAGTTCTCAGGGAGCAACTAATGAAAAACTGTTTTTT. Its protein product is CASSSQGATNEKLFF.

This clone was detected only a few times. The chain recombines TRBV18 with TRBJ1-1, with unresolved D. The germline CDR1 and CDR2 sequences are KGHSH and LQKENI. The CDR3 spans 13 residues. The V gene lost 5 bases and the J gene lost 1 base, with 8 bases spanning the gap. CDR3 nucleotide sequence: TGTGCCAGCTCAGCAATCGAGAACACTGAAGCTTTCTTT. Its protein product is CASSAIENTEAFF.

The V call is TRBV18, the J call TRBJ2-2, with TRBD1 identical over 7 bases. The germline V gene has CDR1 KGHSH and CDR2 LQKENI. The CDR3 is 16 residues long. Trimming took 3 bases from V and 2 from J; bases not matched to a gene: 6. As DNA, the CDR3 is TGTGCCAGCTCACCCCAGACAGGGTTCAACACCGGGGAGCTGTTTTTT. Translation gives CASSPQTGFNTGELFF. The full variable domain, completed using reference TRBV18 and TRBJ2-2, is NAGVMQNPRHLVRRRGQEARLRCSPMKGHSHVYWYRQLPEEGLKFMVYLQKENIIDESGMPKERFSAEFPKEGPSILRIQQVVRGDSAAYFCASSPQTGFNTGELFFGEGSRLTVL.

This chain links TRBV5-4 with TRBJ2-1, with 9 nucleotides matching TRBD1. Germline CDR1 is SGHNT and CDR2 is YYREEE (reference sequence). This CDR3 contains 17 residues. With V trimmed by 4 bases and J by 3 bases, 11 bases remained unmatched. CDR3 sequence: CASSLGTGYRDYNEQFF. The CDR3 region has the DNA TGTGCCAGCAGCCTCGGGACAGGGTATCGGGACTACAATGAGCAGTTCTTC.

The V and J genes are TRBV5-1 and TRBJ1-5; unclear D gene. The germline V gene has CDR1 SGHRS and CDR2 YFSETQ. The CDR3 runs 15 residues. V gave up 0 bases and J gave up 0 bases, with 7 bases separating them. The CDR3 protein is CASSLGSNSNQPQHF. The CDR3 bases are TGCGCCAGCAGCTTGGGCAGCAATAGCAATCAGCCCCAGCATTTT.

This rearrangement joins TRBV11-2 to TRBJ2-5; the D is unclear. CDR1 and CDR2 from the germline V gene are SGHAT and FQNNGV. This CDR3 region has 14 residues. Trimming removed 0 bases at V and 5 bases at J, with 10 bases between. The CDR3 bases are TGTGCCAGCAGCTTAGACCCCAGCCCCGAGACCCAGTACTTC. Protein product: CASSLDPSPETQYF.

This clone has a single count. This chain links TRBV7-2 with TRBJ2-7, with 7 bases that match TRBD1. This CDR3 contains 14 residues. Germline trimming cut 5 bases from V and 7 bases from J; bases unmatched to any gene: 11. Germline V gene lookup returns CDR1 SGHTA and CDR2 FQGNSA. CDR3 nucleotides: TGTGCCAGCAGCCCCGGACAGGCCCCCGGGGAGCAGTACTTC. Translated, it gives CASSPGQAPGEQYF.

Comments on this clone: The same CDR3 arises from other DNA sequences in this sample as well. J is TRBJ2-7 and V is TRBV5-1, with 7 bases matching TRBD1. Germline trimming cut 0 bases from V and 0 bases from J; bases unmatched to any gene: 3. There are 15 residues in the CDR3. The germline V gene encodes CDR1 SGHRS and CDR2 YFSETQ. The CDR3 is CASSLEGAGSYEQYF. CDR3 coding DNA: TGCGCCAGCAGCTTGGAGGGGGCCGGCTCCTACGAGCAGTACTTC.

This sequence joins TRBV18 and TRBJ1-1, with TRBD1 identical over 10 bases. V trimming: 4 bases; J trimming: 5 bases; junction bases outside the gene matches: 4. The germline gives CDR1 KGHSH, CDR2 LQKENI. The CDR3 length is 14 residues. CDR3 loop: CASSRDRGITEAFF. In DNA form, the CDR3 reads TGTGCCAGCTCACGGGACAGGGGTATAACTGAAGCTTTCTTT. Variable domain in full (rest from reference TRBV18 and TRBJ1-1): NAGVMQNPRHLVRRRGQEARLRCSPMKGHSHVYWYRQLPEEGLKFMVYLQKENIIDESGMPKERFSAEFPKEGPSILRIQQVVRGDSAAYFCASSRDRGITEAFFGQGTRLTVV.

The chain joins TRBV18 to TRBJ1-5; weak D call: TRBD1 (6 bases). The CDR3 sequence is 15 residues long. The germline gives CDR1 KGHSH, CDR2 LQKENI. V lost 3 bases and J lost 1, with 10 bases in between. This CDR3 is CASSPQGKSNQPQHF. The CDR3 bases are TGTGCCAGCTCACCCCAGGGGAAGAGCAATCAGCCCCAGCATTTT.

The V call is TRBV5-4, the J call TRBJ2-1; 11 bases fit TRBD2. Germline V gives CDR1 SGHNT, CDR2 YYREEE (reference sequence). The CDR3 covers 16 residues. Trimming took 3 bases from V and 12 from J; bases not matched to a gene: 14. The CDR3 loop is CASSSSGTSGLQGQFF. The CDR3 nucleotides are TGTGCCAGCAGCTCCTCCGGGACTAGCGGCCTTCAAGGGCAGTTCTTC.

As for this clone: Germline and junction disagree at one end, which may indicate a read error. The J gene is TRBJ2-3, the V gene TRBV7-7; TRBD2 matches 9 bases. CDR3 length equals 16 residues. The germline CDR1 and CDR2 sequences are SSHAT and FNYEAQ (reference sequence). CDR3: CASRTQSGRISDTQYF. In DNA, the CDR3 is TGTGCTAGCAGGACTCAAAGCGGGAGGATATCCGATACGCAGTATTTT.

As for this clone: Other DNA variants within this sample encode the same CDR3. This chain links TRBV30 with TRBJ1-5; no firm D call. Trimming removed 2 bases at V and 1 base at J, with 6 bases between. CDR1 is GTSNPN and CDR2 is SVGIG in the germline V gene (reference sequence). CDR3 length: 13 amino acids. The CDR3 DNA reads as TGTGCCTGGAGTCGAGAAAGCAATCAGCCCCAGCATTTT. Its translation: CAWSRESNQPQHF. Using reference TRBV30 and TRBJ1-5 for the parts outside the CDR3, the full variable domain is SQTIHQWPATLVQPVGSPLSLECTVEGTSNPNLYWYRQAAGRGLQLLFYSVGIGQISSEVPQNLSASRPQDRQFILSSKKLLLSDSGFYLCAWSRESNQPQHFGDGTRLSIL.

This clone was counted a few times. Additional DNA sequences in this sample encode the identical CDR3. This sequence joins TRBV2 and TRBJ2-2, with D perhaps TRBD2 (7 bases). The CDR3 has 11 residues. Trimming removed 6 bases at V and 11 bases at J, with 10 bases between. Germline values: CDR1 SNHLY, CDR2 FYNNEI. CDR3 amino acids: CASSPGGELFF. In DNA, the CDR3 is TGTGCCAGCAGCCCGGGGGGCGAGCTGTTTTTT.